These 20 T cell receptor beta chains were all obtained from the same sample, sequenced in a study of tumor and adjacent non-tumor tissue in lung cancer. The library came from three nested PCR rounds adapted from ARM-PCR protocols. TCRdb reprocessed the multiplex PCR reads via MiXCR and lists one record per CDR3 protein. This table has roughly 43,000 distinct CDR3 sequences, 60% appearing once. No cell sorting was done before RNA was extracted from the tissue. This non-tumor lung sample came from over 3 cm beyond the tumor edge. Material: distant non-tumor lung tissue. These receptor sequences come from a man aged 50 to 59 with non-small cell lung cancer.

Only a few counts were recorded for this clonotype. As the CDR3 is not closed by the conserved phenylalanine or tryptophan, this likely results from a read error. The chain uses TRBV12-3 or TRBV12-4 and TRBJ2-2; D is possibly TRBD1 (6 bases). The CDR3 has 15 residues. CDR3 sequence reads: CASRKQGSNAGELFS. The CDR3 bases are TGTGCCAGCAGGAAGCAGGGGTCGAACGCCGGGGAGCTGTTTTCT.

With respect to this clonotype: A single base separates this from a much larger clone, so it may be a read error. Here the CDR3 DNA reads TGTGCCAGCAGTTTTGGGCGGGGGGCCCCCTACAGTGAGCAGTTCTTC. This sequence encodes CASSFGRGAPYSEQFF. V is TRBV12-3 or TRBV12-4 and J is TRBJ2-1; TRBD2 matches at 8 bases. This CDR3 is 16 amino acids long.

This clonotype was recorded many times. J is TRBJ2-7 and V is TRBV7-8, with 7 bases identical to TRBD2. CDR3 size: 14 residues. From germline, CDR1 is SGHVS and CDR2 FQNEAQ. The V gene end was trimmed by 2 bases and the J gene end by 2 bases; junction bases not matched to a gene: 3. CDR3: CASSLSGKTYEQYF. The CDR3 DNA is TGTGCCAGCAGCTTAAGCGGGAAAACCTACGAGCAGTACTTC. Variable domain in full (rest from reference TRBV7-8 and TRBJ2-7): GAGVSQSPRYKVAKRGQDVALRCDPISGHVSLFWYQQALGQGPEFLTYFQNEAQLDKSGLPSDRFFAERPEGSVSTLKIQRTQQEDSAVYLCASSLSGKTYEQYFGPGTRLTVT.

About this clonotype: The CDR3 does not end in the conserved phenylalanine or tryptophan, so this is likely a read error. No DNA is shown, since the ends of the CDR3 on it are uncertain; the CDR3 is the one TCRdb lists. The chain has TRBV29-1 and TRBJ2-7; the D call in the table, TRBD1, was not verified against the DNA. The CDR3 has 13 amino acids, counting both end residues. Germline lookup yields CDR1 SQVTM and CDR2 ANQGSEA. CDR3 sequence: CSARQQSSYEQYL.

In this sample, this clonotype turned up once. The junction departs from the called germline gene at one end, perhaps through a read error. This rearrangement joins TRBV5-6 to TRBJ1-5; D gene unclear. Germline CDR1 SGHDT, CDR2 YYEEEE. The CDR3 is made up of 13 amino acids. The CDR3 loop is CASSLTPEQPHHF. In DNA form, the CDR3 reads TGTGCCAGCAGCTTGACCCCTGAACAGCCCCATCATTTT.

This clonotype came up many times. The gene calls are TRBV12-3 or TRBV12-4 and TRBJ2-7; 7 bases are shared with TRBD1. Unmatched junction bases numbered 4, after V lost 5 bases and J lost 0 bases. This CDR3 contains 14 residues. The CDR3 sequence is CASSGTASSYEQYF. For the CDR3, the DNA is TGTGCCAGCAGTGGGACAGCGAGCTCCTACGAGCAGTACTTC.

Concerning this clonotype: One end of the junction is discordant with germline, which a read error may explain. The chain joins TRBV10-3 to TRBJ2-7; a possible D gene is TRBD2 (6 bases). The CDR3 sequence is 14 residues long. CDR1 and CDR2 (germline): ENHRY, SYGVKD. The CDR3 nucleotides are TGTGCCGTCAGTGATAATCAGGGAGGCCTCGAGCAGTACTTC. Protein: CAVSDNQGGLEQYF.

This clonotype has a count of ten or more. A read error may account for a junction end that differs from germline. Here the CDR3 reads CSVELLSTGTQYF. Written as DNA, the CDR3 is TGCAGCGTGGAACTCCTTAGCACAGGTACGCAGTATTTT. The rearrangement uses TRBV29-1 and TRBJ2-3; D may be TRBD1 (5 bases). The CDR3 contains 13 residues. Germline V lookup: CDR1 SQVTM, CDR2 ANQGSEA.

This chain connects TRBV20-1 to TRBJ2-7; TRBD1 matches at 9 bases. CDR3 size: 14 residues. J lost 3 bases, V lost 6 bases, and 9 bases had no gene match. Germline V lookup: CDR1 DFQATT, CDR2 SNEGSKA (reference sequence). CDR3 nucleotide sequence: TGCAGTGCCCACGGGACAGGGCGAATCTACGAGCAGTACTTC. It yields the protein CSAHGTGRIYEQYF.

Worth noting for this clonotype: A much larger clone differs by one base, so this may be a read error. The V and J genes are TRBV11-2 and TRBJ2-6, with TRBD1 matching over 7 bases. V was pared by 8 bases and J by 4 bases, with 8 bases of the junction left unmatched. Germline CDR1 SGHAT, CDR2 FQNNGV. The CDR3 is 15 amino acids. The CDR3 loop is CASGPRGSGANVLTF. The CDR3 DNA is TGTGCCAGCGGCCCCAGGGGGTCAGGGGCCAACGTCCTGACTTTC.

This clonotype turned up a few times. A much larger clone sits a single nucleotide away, making a read error possible. This chain connects TRBV6-5 to TRBJ2-7, with D possibly matching TRBD1 (6 bases). This CDR3 has 13 amino acids. Germline V gene lookup returns CDR1 MNHEY and CDR2 SVGAGI. V was shortened by 3 bases and J by 5 bases, with 11 bases between the two germline ends. The CDR3, as DNA: TGTGCCAGCAGTTATGGCAGGGGACACGAGCAGTACTTC. It translates to CASSYGRGHEQYF.

On this clonotype: A clone one base away is much larger, so this may be a read error. This CDR3 is CAWNMLMNTEAFF. The CDR3 DNA follows: TGTGCCTGGAATATGCTTATGAACACTGAAGCTTTCTTT. V and J are TRBV30 and TRBJ1-1; D is unresolved. CDR3 size: 13 residues. Germline CDR1 and CDR2: GTSNPN and SVGIG (reference sequence). Between the trimmed V and J ends, which lost 4 bases and 0 bases, there was a span of 9 bases.

This clonotype was detected ten times or more. The V and J genes are TRBV28 and TRBJ2-7; 9 positions match TRBD1. CDR3 length: 15 residues. V shed 5 bases and J 5 bases; nucleotides not matched to a gene: 10. CDR1 and CDR2 (germline): MDHEN, SYDVKM. This CDR3 is CASSVTGTGRDEQYF. CDR3 nucleotide sequence: TGTGCCAGCAGTGTTACCGGGACAGGGAGGGACGAGCAGTACTTC.

In regard to this clonotype: Lacking the conserved final phenylalanine or tryptophan, this CDR3 likely reflects a read error. This chain joins TRBV28 and TRBJ1-5, with no clear D. The germline CDR1 and CDR2 sequences are MDHEN and SYDVKM. This CDR3 has 13 amino acids. CDR3 DNA sequence: TGCGCCAGCAGTTTAGCTCCAGGCCGGCCCCAGCATCTT. This gives the protein CASSLAPGRPQHL.

With regard to this clonotype: The junction shows a germline mismatch at one end, possibly a read error. The chain has TRBV12-3 or TRBV12-4 and TRBJ2-3; TRBD2 is a possible D gene (6 bases). The CDR3 contains 15 residues. In nucleotides, the CDR3 is TGTGCCAGTAGCCGAAGCGGGCTTAGCACAGATATGCAGTATTTT. Translated, it gives CASSRSGLSTDMQYF.

Comments on this clonotype: At one boundary the junction diverges from the germline segment, which might be a read error. This sequence joins TRBV6-6 and TRBJ2-5; 7 bases are a match to TRBD1. The CDR3 has 16 residues. Germline lookup yields CDR1 MNHNY and CDR2 SVGAGI (reference sequence). The CDR3 is CASSFSGSGGDETQYF. DNA for the CDR3: TGTGCCAGCAGTTTCTCGGGTTCAGGGGGAGATGAGACTCAGTACTTC.

This clonotype was observed many times. This chain connects TRBV29-1 to TRBJ2-3; D is undetermined. Germline CDR1 and CDR2: SQVTM and ANQGSEA. The CDR3 consists of 12 residues. Trimming shortened V by 8 bases and J by 4 bases, and 13 bases separated the two germline ends. The CDR3 is CSSDSDSDTQYF. For the CDR3, the DNA is TGCAGCTCCGATTCTGATTCAGATACGCAGTATTTT.

Note on this clonotype: A single base separates this from a much larger clone, so it may be a read error. V is TRBV5-5 and J is TRBJ1-5, with a tentative D call TRBD1 (5 bases). The CDR3 has 14 residues. In germline, CDR1 is SGHKS, CDR2 YYEKEE (reference sequence). This CDR3 reads CASSLDTGDQSQHF. DNA of the CDR3: TGTGCCAGCAGCTTGGATACGGGGGATCAGTCCCAGCATTTT.

Ten or more counts support this clonotype. The chain links TRBV5-1 to TRBJ2-7; no clear D. In germline, CDR1 is SGHRS, CDR2 YFSETQ. Trimming stripped 0 bases from V and 6 bases from J, with 7 bases between. The CDR3 has 12 residues. The CDR3 DNA sequence: TGCGCCAGCAGCTTGGGTCCCCCCGAGCAGTACTTC. Its protein product is CASSLGPPEQYF. The whole variable domain, remainder taken from reference TRBV5-1 and TRBJ2-7, is KAGVTQTPRYLIKTRGQQVTLSCSPISGHRSVSWYQQTPGQGLQFLFEYFSETQRNKGNFPGRFSGRQFSNSRSEMNVSTLELGDSALYLCASSLGPPEQYFGPGTRLTVT.

This rearrangement joins TRBV6-2 or TRBV6-3 to TRBJ2-1; the D is unclear. The germline gives CDR1 MNHEY, CDR2 SVGEGT. V was cut by 6 bases and J by 2 bases, with 14 bases left in between. CDR3 length equals 15 residues. The DNA of the CDR3 is TGTGCCAGCAGCACCGACAAGGTCGCCTACAATGAGCAGTTCTTC. This sequence encodes CASSTDKVAYNEQFF.